This TCR beta chain was profiled in a study of neurological immune-mediated disorders. As healthy controls, volunteers from a blood bank in Maryland, USA, were used. This clonotype was counted at least ten times. MiXCR, applied by TCRdb to the 5' RACE reads, yields one record per CDR3 protein. Of about 21,000 distinct CDR3 sequences in the sample, over 5% were seen once. Input material: CD8+ T cells from blood. The receptor was isolated from a man between 18 and 29 years old in good health.

The CDR3 DNA follows: TGCAGCGTTGAAGATCTGAGAGTTAACTATGGCTACACCTTC. This sequence encodes CSVEDLRVNYGYTF. The chain has TRBV29-1 and TRBJ1-2, with no clear D. CDR1 and CDR2 from the germline V gene are SQVTM and ANQGSEA. This CDR3 comprises 14 residues. The germline V and J ends were trimmed by 0 bases and 1 base, with 9 bases remaining between them.